These 22 T cell receptor beta chains share one sample of origin, sequenced in a study of OX40 agonist ivuxolimab in advanced cancers. Here immunoSEQ multiplex PCR was the method, and the copy in TCRdb shows in-frame clones only, minus some. The sample lists fewer than 15,000 clones; 60% to 80% were seen once. The specimen was CD4+ or CD8+ T cells sorted from blood, collected in a trial of the OX40 agonist ivuxolimab. These receptors originate from an adult with an advanced solid tumor such as melanoma, head and neck, liver or kidney cancer.

The rearrangement joins TRBV7-6 to TRBJ2-5; unclear D gene. V was cut by 5 bases and J by 0 bases, with 1 base left in between. Germline loops: CDR1 SGHVS, CDR2 FNYEAQ. This CDR3 contains 11 residues. The CDR3 nucleotides are TGTGCCAGCAGCCACCAAGAGACCCAGTACTTC. Amino acid sequence: CASSHQETQYF.

The chain uses TRBV30 and TRBJ2-3; no firm D call. This CDR3 comprises 13 residues. Germline CDR1 and CDR2: GTSNPN and SVGIG (reference sequence). Trimming stripped 0 bases from V and 1 base from J, with 5 bases between. The CDR3 nucleotides read TGTGCCTGGAGTGTTGTTCGCACAGATACGCAGTATTTT. Translated, it gives CAWSVVRTDTQYF.

This chain connects TRBV19 to TRBJ2-7; D is unclear. This CDR3 spans 15 amino acids. The V gene lost 3 bases and the J gene lost 3 bases, with 15 bases spanning the gap. CDR1 and CDR2 (germline): LNHDA, SQIVND (reference sequence). CDR3 coding DNA: TGTGCCAGTAGTATCGAGCCCGCGCCGTACTACGAGCAGTACTTC. Translation: CASSIEPAPYYEQYF.

CDR3 coding DNA: TGTGCCAGCAGCTTAGGTAGCGGGGGGGCCCAGGAGACCCAGTACTTC. Residues: CASSLGSGGAQETQYF. The genes are TRBV7-9 and TRBJ2-5, with 11 nucleotides matching TRBD2. With V trimmed by 1 base and J by 5 bases, 6 bases remained unmatched. There are 16 residues in the CDR3. Per germline, CDR1 SEHNR and CDR2 FQNEAQ (reference sequence).

This chain joins TRBV6-5 and TRBJ2-1; no definite D call. The germline V and J ends were trimmed by 2 bases and 14 bases, with 10 bases remaining between them. Germline values: CDR1 MNHEY, CDR2 SVGAGI. The CDR3 sequence is 11 residues long. The CDR3 nucleotides are TGTGCCAGCAGTTACATTGGAAGTGAGTTCTTC. This encodes CASSYIGSEFF.

The chain employs TRBV29-1 and TRBJ2-1; tentatively, D is TRBD1 (5 bases). Trimming took off 6 bases at V and 5 bases at J, with 11 bases between the two ends. In germline, CDR1 is SQVTM, CDR2 ANQGSEA. The CDR3 has 12 residues. CDR3 in amino acids: CSVLTEHNEQFF. CDR3 sequence (DNA): TGCAGCGTCTTGACAGAACACAATGAGCAGTTCTTC.

Judged by abundance, this clone is medium-sized. The chain couples TRBV5-5 to TRBJ1-6; 8 nucleotides align to TRBD1. J was trimmed by 12 bases and V by 0 bases; bases with no gene match: 8. Germline lookup yields CDR1 SGHKS and CDR2 YYEKEE (reference sequence). CDR3 size: 15 residues. This CDR3 reads CASSLAKDREVPLHF. The CDR3 DNA reads as TGTGCCAGCAGCTTGGCCAAGGACAGGGAGGTACCCCTCCACTTT.

This clone was counted once. The chain combines TRBV4-2 with TRBJ2-7; TRBD1 matches at 11 bases. Losses at the gene ends were 2 bases for V and 6 bases for J; bases not matched to a gene: 12. Germline loops: CDR1 LGHNA, CDR2 YNFKEQ. The CDR3 sequence is 17 residues long. The CDR3 here is CASSQIGTGTGGPEQYF. DNA of the CDR3: TGTGCCAGCAGCCAAATAGGCACCGGGACAGGGGGTCCCGAGCAGTACTTC.

This clone was counted only a few times. In the same sample, other DNA sequences code for this CDR3. The chain combines TRBV19 with TRBJ2-7; D uncertain. Trimming cost V 7 bases and J 2 bases, with 15 bases left between them. The CDR3 is 14 amino acids. CDR1 is LNHDA, CDR2 SQIVND, per germline (reference sequence). The CDR3 DNA sequence: TGTGCCAGTACTCCTAAGGGCAGGACCTACGAGCAGTACTTC. It is translated as CASTPKGRTYEQYF.

Turning to this clone: Compared with germline, one end of the junction differs, possibly owing to a read error. The V call is TRBV10-3, the J call TRBJ1-1, with 9 positions matching TRBD1. In germline, CDR1 is ENHRY, CDR2 SYGVKD. The CDR3 spans 12 residues. CDR3 nucleotide sequence: TGTGCCATCGGGTTCGGACAGGGGTTAGCCCTCTTT. Its protein is CAIGFGQGLALF.

The chain has TRBV14 and TRBJ1-2; D gene unclear. Trimming cost V 2 bases and J 2 bases, with 9 bases left between them. Per the germline V gene, CDR1 is SGHDN and CDR2 is FVKESK. The CDR3 sequence is 14 residues long. The CDR3 coding sequence is TGTGCCAGCAGCCAACCTAGAGACAACTATGGCTACACCTTC. Amino acid sequence: CASSQPRDNYGYTF.

J is TRBJ2-7 and V is TRBV7-2, with a weak D call TRBD1 (5 bases). Between the trimmed V and J ends, which lost 1 base and 8 bases, there was a span of 9 bases. CDR3 size: 12 residues. CDR1 is SGHTA and CDR2 is FQGNSA in the germline V gene. CDR3 loop: CASSLGRVKQYF. The DNA for the CDR3 is TGTGCCAGCAGCTTAGGCAGGGTAAAGCAGTACTTC.

CDR3 DNA sequence: TGTGCCAGCAGCAACACAGATACGCAGTATTTT. Protein product: CASSNTDTQYF. The genes are TRBV5-6 and TRBJ2-3; D unclear. V shed 4 bases and J shed 2 bases, with 2 bases lying between them. CDR1 SGHDT and CDR2 YYEEEE come from the germline V gene. The CDR3 is 11 amino acids.

This chain uses TRBV4-1 with TRBJ2-3, with TRBD1 identical over 7 bases. This CDR3 spans 14 amino acids. Germline assignment: CDR1 MGHRA and CDR2 YSYEKL. The junction had 6 bases not matched to a gene; V was cut back by 3 bases and J by 6 bases. CDR3 nucleotides: TGCGCCAGCAGCCAGAGTAAACAGGGGGATACGCAGTATTTT. Its protein product is CASSQSKQGDTQYF.

This clone counts as large. The J gene is TRBJ1-2, the V gene TRBV2, with D maybe TRBD1 (6 bases). Trimming stripped 0 bases from V and 5 bases from J, with 16 bases between. The CDR3 spans 16 residues. Per the germline V gene, CDR1 is SNHLY and CDR2 is FYNNEI. The CDR3 loop reads CASSEAPGQEGYGYTF. The CDR3 DNA reads as TGTGCCAGCAGTGAAGCTCCGGGACAAGAGGGGTATGGCTACACCTTC. Full variable domain (remainder filled in from reference TRBV2 and TRBJ1-2): EPEVTQTPSHQVTQMGQEVILRCVPISNHLYFYWYRQILGQKVEFLVSFYNNEISEKSEIFDDQFSVERPDGSNFTLKIRSTKLEDSAMYFCASSEAPGQEGYGYTFGSGTRLTVV.

The J gene is TRBJ2-1, the V gene TRBV7-3, with 13 bases lining up with TRBD2. The CDR3 sequence is 18 residues long. Germline lookup yields CDR1 SGHTA and CDR2 FQGTGA. J gave up 7 bases and V 5 bases, and 14 bases lay outside the gene matches. CDR3 sequence reads: CASSPSTSGGPRWNEQFF. CDR3 in DNA: TGTGCCAGCAGCCCCTCGACTAGCGGGGGGCCTCGTTGGAATGAGCAGTTCTTC.

CDR3 nucleotides: TGTGCCAGCCGGACCTCAGGGAATCAGCCCCAGCATTTT. Translating it yields CASRTSGNQPQHF. V and J are TRBV6-5 and TRBJ1-5; a possible D gene is TRBD1 (5 bases). Trimming took off 8 bases at V and 4 bases at J, with 12 bases between the two ends. The CDR3 has 13 residues. Looked up from germline, CDR1 is MNHEY and CDR2 is SVGAGI.

The chain recombines TRBV7-1 with TRBJ2-7; no firm D call. TRBV7-1 is an ORF, with its function uncertain. The CDR3 sequence is 12 residues long. Deletions cut 5 bases from V and 1 base from J, with 6 bases between. CDR3 region: CASSDASYEQYF. The CDR3 DNA is TGTGCCAGCAGCGACGCATCCTACGAGCAGTACTTC.

This clone was counted once. The chain links TRBV29-1 to TRBJ2-7; a weak D match, TRBD1 (5 bases). In germline, CDR1 is SQVTM, CDR2 ANQGSEA. V lost 6 bases to trimming and J lost 3 bases, with 15 bases between them. This CDR3 is built from 13 residues. The CDR3 coding sequence is TGCAGCGTAGCAGGGCTGGGGTTCTACGAGCAGTACTTC. It encodes CSVAGLGFYEQYF.

The chain joins TRBV4-1 to TRBJ2-3, with 13 bases lining up with TRBD2. The CDR3 length is 18 residues. Per germline, CDR1 MGHRA and CDR2 YSYEKL. The ends lost 0 bases at V and 4 bases at J; junction bases unmatched: 7. The CDR3 region is CASSQEGTSGVRADTQYF. The CDR3 nucleotides read TGCGCCAGCAGCCAAGAAGGGACTAGCGGGGTTCGGGCAGATACGCAGTATTTT.

The rearrangement uses TRBV27 and TRBJ2-5; 9 nucleotides match TRBD2. This CDR3 is built from 15 residues. The ends lost 7 bases at V and 3 bases at J; junction bases unmatched: 9. Germline CDR1 MNHEY, CDR2 SMNVEV (reference sequence). The CDR3 region has the DNA TGTGCCAGCAAGGCCCTAGCGGGGTGGGAAGAGACCCAGTACTTC. This encodes CASKALAGWEETQYF.

The V and J genes are TRBV14 and TRBJ1-2, with D possibly TRBD1 on 5 matching bases. Germline-derived CDR1 and CDR2 are SGHDN and FVKESK. This CDR3 has 13 residues. Trimming shortened V by 4 bases and J by 4 bases, and 10 bases separated the two germline ends. The CDR3 DNA is TGTGCCAGCAGCCTCTTGGGGGGCTATGGCTACACCTTC. Its protein is CASSLLGGYGYTF.